One and the same sample provided the 24 T cell receptor beta chains below, sequenced in a study of response to subunit inactivated influenza vaccine. TCRdb called the RT-PCR reads again in MiXCR, with one record for every CDR3 protein. Of under 800,000 distinct CDR3 sequences in the sample, approximately 15% are singletons; the top ten hold approximately 6.5%. Sample: PBMCs from blood, taken 14 to 15 days before vaccination. These receptors were collected from a man aged 45-65 years who received an inactivated influenza vaccine.

This clonotype was detected only a few times. This rearrangement joins TRBV6-5 to TRBJ1-1; 8 bases match TRBD1. The CDR3 runs 15 residues. The J segment lost 11 bases and the V segment lost 0 bases, leaving 11 bases of the junction unmatched. Germline CDR1 is MNHEY and CDR2 is SVGAGI. CDR3 bases: TGTGCCAGCAGTTACTCGTACAGGGGGTTTTATTCTGCTTTCTTT. The encoded protein is CASSYSYRGFYSAFF.

This chain joins TRBV7-6 and TRBJ2-1; 14 bases match TRBD2. The length of the CDR3 is 14 residues. V dropped 5 bases and J dropped 10; count of bases not matched to a gene: 4. Per the germline V gene, CDR1 is SGHVS and CDR2 is FNYEAQ. CDR3 DNA sequence: TGTGCCAGCAGCCGGGGACTAGCGGGAGAAGAGCAGTTCTTC. It specifies CASSRGLAGEEQFF.

This clonotype has a handful of counts. V and J are TRBV6-5 and TRBJ2-7; the D gene is possibly TRBD1 (7 bases). Deletions cut 5 bases from V and 10 bases from J, with 15 bases between. Per the germline V gene, CDR1 is MNHEY and CDR2 is SVGAGI. The CDR3 extends over 12 amino acids. CDR3 bases: TGTGCCAGCAGTGCCCGCGGGACAGTACAGTACTTC. Residues: CASSARGTVQYF.

The chain carries TRBV18 and TRBJ2-2; D gene ambiguous. CDR3 length equals 17 residues. Germline CDR1 is KGHSH and CDR2 is LQKENI. Trimming took off 3 bases at V and 0 bases at J, with 14 bases between the two ends. In nucleotides, the CDR3 is TGTGCCAGCTCACCGGAGTTATTTCGGACGAACACCGGGGAGCTGTTTTTT. Translated, it gives CASSPELFRTNTGELFF.

This clonotype was seen a few times. One base away lies a much larger clone, so this may be a sequencing read error. J is TRBJ2-1 and V is TRBV7-8; D may be TRBD1 (6 bases). Germline assignment: CDR1 SGHVS and CDR2 FQNEAQ. The CDR3 covers 12 residues. Trimming shortened V by 1 base and J by 8 bases, and 6 bases separated the two germline ends. The CDR3 sequence is CASSLEGDEQFF. The CDR3 DNA reads TGTGCCAGCAGCTTAGAGGGGGATGAGCAGTTCTTC.

This clonotype was picked up many times. The chain couples TRBV27 to TRBJ2-7, with TRBD1 matching over 8 bases. Germline CDR1 and CDR2: MNHEY and SMNVEV (reference sequence). V shed 5 bases and J 4 bases; nucleotides not matched to a gene: 7. This CDR3 comprises 14 residues. CDR3 DNA: TGTGCCAGCAGTCAAAGGACAGGGCCTTACGAGCAGTACTTC. This gives the protein CASSQRTGPYEQYF.

This clonotype was observed at least ten times. This chain connects TRBV27 to TRBJ2-1, with a weak D call TRBD1 (5 bases). Per germline, CDR1 MNHEY and CDR2 SMNVEV (reference sequence). CDR3 length: 15 residues. V lost 2 bases, J lost 9 bases, and 17 bases lay in between. The DNA of the CDR3 is TGTGCCAGCAGTTTAGGAGTAGGGGTGGGCGTTGAGCAGTTCTTC. Its protein product is CASSLGVGVGVEQFF.

This clonotype was recorded a few times. V is TRBV4-3 and J is TRBJ1-2; D uncertain. CDR3 length equals 15 residues. V lost 1 base, J lost 4 bases, and 13 bases lay in between. Germline CDR1 is LGHNA and CDR2 is YSLEER. The CDR3 bases are TGCGCCAGCAGCCAAGCACTGATGGCGTCCTATGGCTACACCTTC. Translating gives CASSQALMASYGYTF.

This clonotype has more than one count but fewer than ten. This chain connects TRBV5-1 to TRBJ2-3; 8 bases fit TRBD2. The CDR3 sequence is 14 residues long. V trimming: 5 bases; J trimming: 4 bases; junction bases outside the gene matches: 6. Germline-derived CDR1 and CDR2 are SGHRS and YFSETQ. The CDR3 loop is CASRGPTSADTQYF. CDR3 bases: TGCGCCAGCAGGGGTCCGACTAGCGCAGATACGCAGTATTTT.

This chain links TRBV29-1 with TRBJ2-3, with 9 bases matching TRBD2. V shed 4 bases, J shed 2 bases, and the junction held 7 bases outside the gene matches. Germline V gene sequence: CDR1 SQVTM, CDR2 ANQGSEA. The CDR3 contains 15 residues. The CDR3: CSVARRGGATDTQYF. The CDR3 DNA follows: TGCAGCGTTGCGAGGCGGGGGGGGGCCACAGATACGCAGTATTTT.

This clonotype was observed many times. The CDR3 spells CASSLDDSYGYTF. In nucleotides, the CDR3 is TGTGCCAGCAGCTTAGATGACAGTTATGGCTACACCTTC. The chain has TRBV11-2 and TRBJ1-2; perhaps TRBD1 as D (5 bases). The CDR3 has 13 residues. Trimming removed 0 bases from V and 5 bases from J, with 7 bases in between. CDR1 SGHAT and CDR2 FQNNGV come from the germline V gene.

The chain recombines TRBV2 with TRBJ2-3; D tentatively reads TRBD1 or TRBD2 (7 bases each). Germline V gene sequence: CDR1 SNHLY, CDR2 FYNNEI. Trimming stripped 10 bases from V and 2 bases from J, with 16 bases between. This CDR3 comprises 14 residues. In DNA, the CDR3 is TGTGCCATCAGGGGGGGGGTATTCACAGATACGCAGTATTTT. Translating it yields CAIRGGVFTDTQYF.

The CDR3 spells CSARAGTWHYEQYF. For the CDR3, the DNA is TGCAGTGCTAGAGCTGGGACATGGCACTACGAGCAGTACTTC. The rearrangement links TRBV20-1 to TRBJ2-7, with D possibly matching TRBD1 (6 bases). Germline lookup yields CDR1 DFQATT and CDR2 SNEGSKA (reference sequence). The length of the CDR3 is 14 residues. Trimming cost V 1 base and J 3 bases, with 13 bases left between them.

This chain uses TRBV4-2 with TRBJ2-3, with TRBD2 identical over 10 bases. V lost 0 bases, J lost 2 bases, and 5 bases stayed unmatched. The CDR3 extends over 17 amino acids. Germline V CDR1 and CDR2: LGHNA, YNFKEQ. The CDR3 DNA sequence: TGTGCCAGCAGCCAAGATGGAGCGGGGGGGTCCACAGATACGCAGTATTTT. This translates into CASSQDGAGGSTDTQYF.

The chain combines TRBV7-2 with TRBJ2-7, with TRBD1 matching 8 bases. The length of the CDR3 is 13 residues. CDR1 is SGHTA, CDR2 FQGNSA, per germline. After removal of 5 bases from V and 6 bases from J, the junction contained 6 bases not matched to a gene. CDR3 region: CASSPRTGTEQYF. CDR3 coding DNA: TGTGCCAGCAGCCCCCGGACAGGGACCGAGCAGTACTTC.

A few counts support this clonotype. This sequence joins TRBV5-4 and TRBJ2-1, with D perhaps being TRBD1 or TRBD2 (5 bases each). The CDR3 contains 15 residues. Germline lookup yields CDR1 SGHNT and CDR2 YYREEE (reference sequence). Trimming left V 4 bases short and J 7 bases short, with 18 bases between. CDR3 in amino acids: CASSPPGDPMNEQFF. Here the CDR3 DNA reads TGTGCCAGCAGCCCCCCCGGGGACCCTATGAATGAGCAGTTCTTC.

CDR3: CASSWTGLETQYF. Written as DNA, the CDR3 is TGCGCCAGCAGCTGGACAGGGTTGGAGACCCAGTACTTC. V is TRBV5-1 and J is TRBJ2-5; 8 bases map to TRBD1. The CDR3 covers 13 residues. Per germline, CDR1 SGHRS and CDR2 YFSETQ. V shed 3 bases and J 5 bases; nucleotides not matched to a gene: 3.

This clonotype has more than one count but fewer than ten. The V gene is TRBV6-4, the J gene TRBJ2-6; D uncertain. The CDR3 consists of 16 residues. Trimming left V 0 bases short and J 2 bases short, with 8 bases between. Germline-derived CDR1 and CDR2 are MRHNA and SNTAGT. CDR3 sequence reads: CASSDSSATGANVLTF. CDR3 bases: TGTGCCAGCAGTGACTCGAGCGCAACTGGGGCCAACGTCCTGACTTTC.

This rearrangement joins TRBV6-1 to TRBJ2-3; weak D call: TRBD2 (6 bases). Germline values: CDR1 MNHNS, CDR2 SASEGT. CDR3 length: 16 residues. The V and J ends lost 2 bases and 0 bases respectively, with 12 bases between them. The CDR3 DNA follows: TGTGCCAGCAGTGAACGGGCAGGGAGGAGCACAGATACGCAGTATTTT. Translated: CASSERAGRSTDTQYF.

This clonotype appeared a few times. The rearrangement links TRBV29-1 to TRBJ2-5; D call uncertain. V shed 5 bases and J shed 5 bases, with 12 bases lying between them. CDR1 is SQVTM and CDR2 is ANQGSEA in the germline V gene. CDR3 length: 12 residues. The CDR3 region is CSVSDGGETQYF. The CDR3 nucleotides read TGCAGCGTTTCGGACGGTGGGGAGACCCAGTACTTC.

There are many counts of this clonotype. V and J are TRBV20-1 and TRBJ1-5; D is possibly TRBD1 (6 bases). This CDR3 is built from 15 residues. V was trimmed by 4 bases and J by 6 bases, leaving 19 bases between them. Per germline, CDR1 DFQATT and CDR2 SNEGSKA (reference sequence). This CDR3 reads CSATPQTGTGQPQHF. The CDR3 DNA follows: TGCAGTGCTACCCCGCAAACAGGGACGGGTCAGCCCCAGCATTTT.

V usage is TRBV15 and J usage is TRBJ1-5, with D unclear. The CDR3 length is 17 residues. Germline-derived CDR1 and CDR2 are LNHNV and YYDKDF (reference sequence). Deletions cut 0 bases from V and 0 bases from J, with 12 bases between. Here the CDR3 reads CATSRDRSANSNQPQHF. CDR3 nucleotides: TGTGCCACCAGCAGAGATCGGTCAGCAAATAGCAATCAGCCCCAGCATTTT.

The chain combines TRBV24-1 with TRBJ1-4; weak D call: TRBD1 (5 bases). CDR3 length: 13 residues. The V gene lost 9 bases and the J gene lost 6 bases, with 13 bases spanning the gap. Germline assignment: CDR1 KGHDR and CDR2 SFDVKD. CDR3 region: CATQTGAYEKLFF. The CDR3 DNA is TGTGCCACCCAAACCGGGGCCTATGAAAAACTGTTTTTT.

This clonotype appeared a few times. The chain carries TRBV24-1 and TRBJ2-1; TRBD1 might be the D (6 bases). Germline assignment: CDR1 KGHDR and CDR2 SFDVKD. The CDR3 spans 14 residues. With 4 bases removed from V and 8 bases from J, the gap between germline ends came to 14 bases. The CDR3 DNA is TGTGCCACCAGTGAAACACAGGGTCTCCATGAGCAGTTCTTC. Its protein product is CATSETQGLHEQFF.